This is a list of T cell receptor beta chains from one sample in a study of hypomethylating agent response in myelodysplastic syndrome. Libraries were prepared by immunoSEQ multiplex PCR; TCRdb keeps only in-frame clonotypes and omits some of them. The table includes around 4,400 clones, over 75% detected once. The source was bone marrow, collected before or after starting hypomethylating agent treatment for myelodysplastic syndrome (not recorded which). The receptor set was obtained from a human donor with myelodysplastic syndrome. CDR3s leave out the opening cysteine and the closing phenylalanine or tryptophan. The order of the fields is D gene, J gene, V gene, CDR3 length, CDR3 protein. D genes are given only for firm matches.

TRBD1,TRBJ1-4,TRBV15,11,ATQDRGLEKLF
-,TRBJ2-6,TRBV9,17,ASSVAVRASTAGANVLT
-,TRBJ1-2,TRBV6-5,12,ASRSTSYHYGYT
TRBD1,TRBJ1-1,TRBV5-1,15,ASSVQPGTGRNTEAF
TRBD1,TRBJ1-6,TRBV15,11,ATGTGYNSPLH
-,TRBJ2-2,TRBV19,12,ASKWGANTGELF
-,TRBJ1-5,TRBV4-1,14,ASSQVSGRLNQPQH
TRBD2,TRBJ2-1,TRBV5-8,15,ASSYPPGTSGLNEQF
-,TRBJ1-1,TRBV10-1,14,ASSEDAGRWDTEAF
-,TRBJ1-5,TRBV7-2,13,ASSLTYLGNQPQH
-,TRBJ1-4,TRBV19,12,ASRVPGRLEKLF
-,TRBJ1-1,TRBV2,12,ASSRGGGLGVAF
TRBD1,TRBJ1-5,TRBV5-5,12,ASSQTGDNQPQH
TRBD1,TRBJ1-2,TRBV30,12,AWSGDGDRYGYT
TRBD1,TRBJ1-2,TRBV5-6,13,ASSAAWDRGGGYT
TRBD1,TRBJ2-6,TRBV5-1,18,ASSLRPGTGAFSGANVLT
-,TRBJ1-5,TRBV4-2,13,ASSQAEDSNQPQH
-,TRBJ1-6,TRBV5-1,15,ASTSGTTISLSSPLH
-,TRBJ2-6,TRBV9,13,ASSVSPSGANVLT
-,TRBJ1-5,TRBV19,11,ASREDISQPQH
-,TRBJ2-6,TRBV6-5,12,ASSKLSGANVLT
TRBD1,TRBJ1-1,TRBV18,10,ASSLGQAEAF
-,TRBJ2-1,TRBV4-3,15,ASSRTGGSVSYNEQF
-,TRBJ1-2,TRBV7-9,13,ASSAPLGGDYGYT
-,TRBJ1-1,TRBV6-1,11,ASRREMNTEAF
TRBD1,TRBJ2-5,TRBV2,12,ASSTGGSQETQY
TRBD2,TRBJ2-5,TRBV4-2,13,ASGAIAGVGETQY
TRBD2,TRBJ2-3,TRBV5-1,14,ASSTGTSGGADTQY
-,TRBJ2-1,TRBV30,13,AWTRTGGSYNEQF
-,TRBJ1-3,TRBV12-5,16,ASGLGGKHEPSGNTIY
-,TRBJ1-3,TRBV19,13,ASSPKVVRGNTIY
-,TRBJ1-2,TRBV5-3,11,ARSLGPNYGYT
-,TRBJ2-2,TRBV7-9,13,ASSSPWSSTGELF
TRBD2,TRBJ2-7,TRBV7-2,13,ASSARLAGGHEQY
-,TRBJ1-1,TRBV25-1,10,ASRKPNTEAF
-,TRBJ2-6,TRBV5-4,10,ASSFGANVLT
-,TRBJ1-2,TRBV18,12,ASSPGDSNYGYT
-,TRBJ2-2,TRBV18,11,ASSPGYTGELF
-,TRBJ1-5,TRBV19,12,ASSLGVSNQPQH
TRBD2,TRBJ2-7,TRBV13,15,ASSCQTSGGPPYEQY
-,TRBJ1-1,TRBV7-2,10,ASSLSGYEAF
TRBD1,TRBJ2-7,TRBV18,10,ASSDRVPEQY
-,TRBJ1-1,TRBV15,15,ATSSPLGGLGETEAF